The entry below gives a single TCR beta chain sequence along with its context. Its antigen is not known. With 60 Vbeta and 13 Jbeta primers, the PCR was carried out. Assay used: immunoSEQ multiplex PCR; TCRdb lists only in-frame clones, some missing. The repertoire has approximately 180,000 clones, more than 60% of them found once; the top ten carry 2% to 2.5%. Germline CDR1 and CDR2: MNHNS and SASEGT. Losses at the gene ends were 10 bases for V and 2 bases for J; bases not matched to a gene: 8. CDR3 size: 14 residues. This entry belongs to a study of cytomegalovirus exposure and HLA in healthy donors. Broader study findings: A later analysis found that most CMV-associated TCR beta chains appeared HLA-restricted. Near-uniform donor sequencing depth was presumed by presence/absence analyses.

The rearrangement joins TRBV6-1 to TRBJ1-2; 9 nucleotides line up with TRBD1. The receptor comes from a human donor in good health. Sequencing was carried out using PBMCs. The CDR3 coding sequence is TGTGCCACATTAGGGACAGGGTGGAACTATGGCTACACCTTC. Translation: CATLGTGWNYGYTF.